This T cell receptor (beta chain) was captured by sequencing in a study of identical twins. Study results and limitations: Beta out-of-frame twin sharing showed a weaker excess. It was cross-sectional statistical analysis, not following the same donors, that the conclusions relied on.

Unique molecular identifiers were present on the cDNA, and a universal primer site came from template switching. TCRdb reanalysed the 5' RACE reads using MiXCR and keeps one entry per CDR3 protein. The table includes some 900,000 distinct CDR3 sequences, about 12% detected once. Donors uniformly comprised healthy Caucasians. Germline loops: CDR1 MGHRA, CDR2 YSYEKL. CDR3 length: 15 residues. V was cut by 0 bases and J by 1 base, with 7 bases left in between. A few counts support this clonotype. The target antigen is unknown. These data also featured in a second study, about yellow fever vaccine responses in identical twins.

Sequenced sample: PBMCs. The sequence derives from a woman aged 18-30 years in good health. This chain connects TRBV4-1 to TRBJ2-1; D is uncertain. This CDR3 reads CASSQEAESYNEQFF. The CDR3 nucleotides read TGCGCCAGCAGCCAAGAGGCGGAATCCTACAATGAGCAGTTCTTC.